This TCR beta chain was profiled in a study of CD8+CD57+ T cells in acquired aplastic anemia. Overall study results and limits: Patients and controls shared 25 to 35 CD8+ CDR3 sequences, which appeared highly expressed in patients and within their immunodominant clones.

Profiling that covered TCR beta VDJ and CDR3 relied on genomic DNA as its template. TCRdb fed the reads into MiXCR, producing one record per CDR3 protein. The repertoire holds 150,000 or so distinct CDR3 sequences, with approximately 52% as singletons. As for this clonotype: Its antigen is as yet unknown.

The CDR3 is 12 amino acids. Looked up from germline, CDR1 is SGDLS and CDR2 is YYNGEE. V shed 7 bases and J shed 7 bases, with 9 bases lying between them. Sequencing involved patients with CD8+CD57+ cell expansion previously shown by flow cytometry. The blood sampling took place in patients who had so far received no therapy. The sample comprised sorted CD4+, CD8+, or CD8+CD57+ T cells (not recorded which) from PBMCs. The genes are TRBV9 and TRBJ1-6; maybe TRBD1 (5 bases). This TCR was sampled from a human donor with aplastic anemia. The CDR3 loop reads CASSGENSPLHF. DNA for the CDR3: TGTGCCAGCTCGGGGGAGAATTCACCCCTCCACTTT.